This passage covers 9 T cell receptor beta chains from one sample sequenced in a study of tumor-infiltrating lymphocytes in primary liver carcinoma. Alongside blood RNA obtained from unsorted whole blood, germline DNA was also extracted. From 400 to 550 ng total RNA, TCR beta cDNA was generated with a primer in the constant region. Libraries for TCR beta were built through three nested multiplex PCR rounds, which together made up a slightly modified ARM-PCR procedure. Use of TRBV1-TRBV30 forward primers with a C-beta reverse primer characterized the first two PCR rounds, which lasted around 10 cycles each. TCRdb reprocessed the multiplex PCR reads with MiXCR, giving one entry per CDR3 protein. Here the sample spans roughly 180,000 distinct CDR3 sequences, roughly 60% being singletons. Sequenced sample: peripheral blood. These receptors were obtained from a man aged 35 to 55 with primary liver carcinoma and hepatitis B virus infection.

This chain links TRBV30 with TRBJ2-1; D is perhaps TRBD2 (6 bases). The CDR3 is made up of 11 amino acids. CDR1 is GTSNPN, CDR2 SVGIG, per germline (reference sequence). V was shortened by 2 bases and J by 9 bases, with 8 bases between the two germline ends. CDR3 protein: CAWSWGLEQFF. For the CDR3, the DNA is TGTGCCTGGAGTTGGGGACTTGAGCAGTTCTTC.

The table lists this clonotype with a few counts. This chain links TRBV28 with TRBJ2-3; unclear D gene. This CDR3 spans 13 amino acids. The V and J ends lost 6 bases and 3 bases respectively, with 10 bases between them. Germline lookup yields CDR1 MDHEN and CDR2 SYDVKM. Here the CDR3 reads CASSMDETDTQYF. CDR3 nucleotide sequence: TGTGCCAGCAGCATGGACGAAACAGATACGCAGTATTTT.

This rearrangement joins TRBV11-2 to TRBJ2-3; TRBD2 matches 10 bases. V lost 4 bases to trimming and J lost 5 bases; unmatched junction nucleotides: 6. The CDR3 runs 15 residues. CDR1 SGHAT and CDR2 FQNNGV come from the germline V gene. The CDR3 DNA sequence: TGTGCCAGCAGCTGGGGACTAGCGTTCATAGATACGCAGTATTTT. It codes for CASSWGLAFIDTQYF.

This chain uses TRBV4-1 with TRBJ2-1; 13 nucleotides agree with TRBD2. This CDR3 spans 17 amino acids. J lost 4 bases, V lost 4 bases, and 7 bases had no gene match. The germline CDR1 and CDR2 sequences are MGHRA and YSYEKL. The CDR3 protein is CASSRSGTSGTYNEQFF. For the CDR3, the DNA is TGCGCCAGCAGCCGATCCGGGACTAGCGGGACGTACAATGAGCAGTTCTTC.

V is TRBV12-3 or TRBV12-4 and J is TRBJ2-3, with a weak D call TRBD2 (5 bases). The V end was cut by 3 bases, the J end by 5 bases, with 12 bases between. This CDR3 has 14 residues. This CDR3 reads CASSFWASLDTQYF. The CDR3 nucleotides are TGTGCCAGCAGTTTTTGGGCTAGCTTAGATACGCAGTATTTT.

Regarding this clonotype: This could be a read error, since a much larger clone is one nucleotide away. The chain combines TRBV4-2 with TRBJ2-6; D remains ambiguous. The CDR3 contains 16 residues. Germline CDR1 is LGHNA and CDR2 is YNFKEQ. The CDR3 nucleotides read TGTGTCAGCAGCCCCAGCCACGGCTCTGGGGCCAACGTCCTGACTTTC. Protein: CVSSPSHGSGANVLTF.

About this clonotype itself: The CDR3 does not end in the conserved phenylalanine or tryptophan, so this is likely a read error. This chain links TRBV11-2 with TRBJ2-2; D assignment may be TRBD1 or TRBD2 (5 bases each). Germline loops: CDR1 SGHAT, CDR2 FQNNGV. The CDR3 covers 14 residues. The V and J ends lost 5 bases and 5 bases respectively, with 12 bases between them. The CDR3 nucleotides read TGTGCCAGCAGCCCTTTGGGGGATACCGGGGAGCTGTTTTTG. Translation: CASSPLGDTGELFL.

J is TRBJ2-5 and V is TRBV12-3 or TRBV12-4, with 13 bases that match TRBD2. This CDR3 has 17 residues. V was pared by 5 bases and J by 4 bases, with 10 bases of the junction left unmatched. CDR3 loop: CASSHGTSGEWGETQYF. DNA for the CDR3: TGTGCCAGCAGTCACGGGACTAGCGGGGAGTGGGGAGAGACCCAGTACTTC.

This chain joins TRBV29-1 and TRBJ2-3; D is ambiguous. V gave up 6 bases and J gave up 5 bases, with 12 bases separating them. Germline lookup yields CDR1 SQVTM and CDR2 ANQGSEA. This CDR3 comprises 12 residues. CDR3 sequence (DNA): TGCAGCGTCAAAGATTCAGAAGATACGCAGTATTTT. Translating gives CSVKDSEDTQYF.